The clone carrying this T cell receptor (beta chain) was seen at least ten times. Its antigen is unknown. This sample is drawn from a study of T cells in Graves' hyperthyroidism and ophthalmopathy. Whole-study findings and limits: Prediction of ophthalmopathy progression came a median roughly 6.7 months pre-onset. In the blood, most expanded thyroid clonotypes above 0.001 appeared as well. Patients with ophthalmopathy were separated from those with stable hyperthyroidism by a 13 V-J model.

What was amplified from RNA transcripts were TCR beta CDR3 regions. Researchers ran a first-round RT-PCR on the TCR CDR3 using the HTBI primer set. TCRdb ran MiXCR on the multiplex PCR reads and lists one entry per CDR3 protein. The data show a few hundred thousand distinct CDR3 sequences, roughly 13% seen once. The CDR3 has 14 amino acids. V lost 2 bases to trimming and J lost 5 bases, with 7 bases between them. Uncontrolled infection, other autoimmune disease, pregnancy and lactation each barred patients from inclusion. What was sequenced was blood. The chain combines TRBV12-3 or TRBV12-4 with TRBJ1-6; D gene ambiguous. The clonotype comes from a young woman with Graves' hyperthyroidism. The CDR3 loop is CASSLSMDNSPLHF. In DNA form, the CDR3 reads TGTGCCAGCAGTTTATCCATGGATAATTCACCCCTCCACTTT.